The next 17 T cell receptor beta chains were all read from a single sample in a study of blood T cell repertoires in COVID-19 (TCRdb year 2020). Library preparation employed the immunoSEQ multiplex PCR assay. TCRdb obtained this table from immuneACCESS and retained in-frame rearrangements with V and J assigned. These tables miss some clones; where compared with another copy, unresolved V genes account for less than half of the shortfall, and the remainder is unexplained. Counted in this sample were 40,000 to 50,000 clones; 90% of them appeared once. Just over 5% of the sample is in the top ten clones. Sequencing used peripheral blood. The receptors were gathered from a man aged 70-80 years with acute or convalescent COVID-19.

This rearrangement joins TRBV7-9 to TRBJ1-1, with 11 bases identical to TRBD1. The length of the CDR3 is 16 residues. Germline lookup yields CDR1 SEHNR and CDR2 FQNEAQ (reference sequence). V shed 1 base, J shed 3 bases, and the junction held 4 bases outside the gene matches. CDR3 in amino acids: CASSLVPGQGDTEAFF. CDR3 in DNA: TGTGCCAGCAGCTTAGTCCCGGGACAGGGGGACACTGAAGCTTTCTTT.

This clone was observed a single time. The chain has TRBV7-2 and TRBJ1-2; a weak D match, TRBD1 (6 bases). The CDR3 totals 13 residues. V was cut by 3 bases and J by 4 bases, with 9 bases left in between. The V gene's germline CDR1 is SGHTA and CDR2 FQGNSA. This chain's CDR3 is CASSLQGIYGYTF. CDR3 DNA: TGTGCCAGCAGCTTGCAGGGGATCTATGGCTACACCTTC.

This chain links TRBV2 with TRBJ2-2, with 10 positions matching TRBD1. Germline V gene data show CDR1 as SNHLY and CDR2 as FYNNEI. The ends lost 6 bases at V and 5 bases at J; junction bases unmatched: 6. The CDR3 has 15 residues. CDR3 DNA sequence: TGTGCCAGCAGCGGCGAGGGACAGGGGACCGGGGAGCTGTTTTTT. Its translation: CASSGEGQGTGELFF.

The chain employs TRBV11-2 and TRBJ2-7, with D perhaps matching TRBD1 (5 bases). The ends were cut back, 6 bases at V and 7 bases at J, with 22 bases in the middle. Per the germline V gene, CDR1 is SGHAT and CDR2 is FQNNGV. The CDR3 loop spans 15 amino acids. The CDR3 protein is CASSHGTAGFFEQYF. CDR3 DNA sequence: TGTGCCAGCAGTCACGGCACAGCAGGGTTTTTTGAGCAGTACTTC.

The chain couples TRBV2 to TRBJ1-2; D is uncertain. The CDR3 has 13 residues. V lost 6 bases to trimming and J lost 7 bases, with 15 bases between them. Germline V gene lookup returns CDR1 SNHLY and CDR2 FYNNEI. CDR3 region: CASRGGERGGYTF. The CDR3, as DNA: TGTGCCAGCAGAGGAGGAGAGAGAGGTGGCTACACCTTC.

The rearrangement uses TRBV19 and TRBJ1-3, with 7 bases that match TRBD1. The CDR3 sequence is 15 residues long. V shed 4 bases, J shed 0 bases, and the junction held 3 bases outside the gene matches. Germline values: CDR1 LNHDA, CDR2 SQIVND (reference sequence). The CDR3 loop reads CASSTRDSSGNTIYF. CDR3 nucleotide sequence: TGTGCCAGTAGTACCCGGGACAGCTCTGGAAACACCATATATTTT.

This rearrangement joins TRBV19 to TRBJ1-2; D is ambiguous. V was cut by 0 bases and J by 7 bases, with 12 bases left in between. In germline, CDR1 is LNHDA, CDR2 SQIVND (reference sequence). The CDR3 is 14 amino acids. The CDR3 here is CASSIEASSAGYTF. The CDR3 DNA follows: TGTGCCAGTAGTATAGAAGCGTCAAGTGCTGGCTACACCTTC. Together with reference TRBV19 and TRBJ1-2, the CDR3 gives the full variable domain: DGGITQSPKYLFRKEGQNVTLSCEQNLNHDAMYWYRQDPGQGLRLIYYSQIVNDFQKGDIAEGYSVSREKKESFPLTVTSAQKNPTAFYLCASSIEASSAGYTFGSGTRLTVV.

This CDR3 reads CASSYSRRQGNSPLHF. Written as DNA, the CDR3 is TGTGCCAGCAGTTACTCGAGGAGACAGGGTAATTCACCCCTCCACTTT. The chain employs TRBV6-5 and TRBJ1-6; 7 nucleotides align to TRBD1. The ends lost 0 bases at V and 6 bases at J; junction bases unmatched: 5. Germline V gene lookup returns CDR1 MNHEY and CDR2 SVGAGI. This CDR3 region has 16 residues.

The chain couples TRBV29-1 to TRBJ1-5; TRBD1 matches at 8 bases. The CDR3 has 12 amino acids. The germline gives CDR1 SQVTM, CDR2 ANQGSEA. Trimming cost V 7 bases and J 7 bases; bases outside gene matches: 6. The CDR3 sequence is CSASTGEQPQHF. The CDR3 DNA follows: TGCAGCGCATCGACAGGGGAGCAGCCCCAGCATTTT.

The CDR3 nucleotides are TGTGCCAGCAGCCCAGGGACTAGCGGACCCAGCACAGATACGCAGTATTTT. Encoded protein: CASSPGTSGPSTDTQYF. The genes are TRBV11-3 and TRBJ2-3, with 11 bases that match TRBD2. Germline-derived CDR1 and CDR2 are SGHNT and YENEEA. The CDR3 sequence is 17 residues long. Trimming at V came to 5 bases and at J to 0 bases, leaving 7 bases not matched to a gene.

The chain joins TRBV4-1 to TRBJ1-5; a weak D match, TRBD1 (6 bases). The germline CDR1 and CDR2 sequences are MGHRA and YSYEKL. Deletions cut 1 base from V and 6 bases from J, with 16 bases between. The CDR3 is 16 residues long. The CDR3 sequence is CASSQGSPQGGQPQHF. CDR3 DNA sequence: TGCGCCAGCAGCCAAGGGTCCCCACAGGGCGGTCAGCCCCAGCATTTT.

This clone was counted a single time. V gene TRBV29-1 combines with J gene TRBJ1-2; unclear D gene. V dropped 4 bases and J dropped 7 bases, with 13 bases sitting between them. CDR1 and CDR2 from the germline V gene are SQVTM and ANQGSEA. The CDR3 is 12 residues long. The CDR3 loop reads CSVVGNEGGYTF. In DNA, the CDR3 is TGCAGCGTTGTAGGGAATGAGGGTGGCTACACCTTC.

The CDR3 loop is CASRYFGLAGGYNEQFF. CDR3 bases: TGTGCCAGCAGGTACTTCGGACTAGCGGGGGGCTACAATGAGCAGTTCTTC. The chain couples TRBV28 to TRBJ2-1; 14 positions agree with TRBD2. The germline gives CDR1 MDHEN, CDR2 SYDVKM. J lost 3 bases, V lost 6 bases, and 7 bases had no gene match. This CDR3 has 17 amino acids.

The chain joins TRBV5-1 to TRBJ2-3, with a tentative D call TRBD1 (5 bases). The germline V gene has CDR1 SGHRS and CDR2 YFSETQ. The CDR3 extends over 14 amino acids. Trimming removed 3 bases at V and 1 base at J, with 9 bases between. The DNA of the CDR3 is TGCGCCAGCAGCTCGCCACAGGGCACAGATACGCAGTATTTT. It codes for CASSSPQGTDTQYF. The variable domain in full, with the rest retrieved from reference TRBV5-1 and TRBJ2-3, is KAGVTQTPRYLIKTRGQQVTLSCSPISGHRSVSWYQQTPGQGLQFLFEYFSETQRNKGNFPGRFSGRQFSNSRSEMNVSTLELGDSALYLCASSSPQGTDTQYFGPGTRLTVL.

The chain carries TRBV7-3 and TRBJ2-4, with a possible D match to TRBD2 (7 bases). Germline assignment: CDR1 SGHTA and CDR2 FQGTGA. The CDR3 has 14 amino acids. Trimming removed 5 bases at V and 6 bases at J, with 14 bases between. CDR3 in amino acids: CASSEAGHSNIQYF. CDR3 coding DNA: TGTGCCAGCAGCGAAGCGGGACACTCAAACATTCAGTACTTC.

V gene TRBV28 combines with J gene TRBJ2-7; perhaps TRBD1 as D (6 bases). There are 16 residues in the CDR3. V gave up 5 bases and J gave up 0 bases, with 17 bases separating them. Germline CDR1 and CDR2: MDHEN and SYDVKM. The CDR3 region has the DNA TGTGCCAGCAGTATTCCTCAGGGGTCGGGCTCCTACGAGCAGTACTTC. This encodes CASSIPQGSGSYEQYF.

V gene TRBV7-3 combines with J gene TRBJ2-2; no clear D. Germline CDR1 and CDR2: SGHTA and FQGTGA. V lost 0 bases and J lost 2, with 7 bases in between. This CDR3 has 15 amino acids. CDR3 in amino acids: CASSLTTPNTGELFF. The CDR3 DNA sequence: TGTGCCAGCAGCTTAACGACTCCCAACACCGGGGAGCTGTTTTTT.